What follows is one T cell receptor beta chain and its context. This sample is drawn from a study of control samples from healthy donors and cancer patients. The data were produced by immunoSEQ multiplex PCR, yet TCRdb's version contains in-frame clones alone and is incomplete. The sample lists about 120,000 clones; around 88% were seen once. V was clipped by 1 base and J by 7 bases; unmatched bases: 3. The CDR3 has 15 residues. The germline V gene has CDR1 SGHTA and CDR2 FQGNSA. Sequences were obtained from blood. This receptor was taken from a man in his forties in good health. The chain links TRBV7-2 to TRBJ2-5; 13 nucleotides match TRBD2. The CDR3 protein is CASSLGLAGGGTQYF. The CDR3 nucleotides are TGTGCCAGCAGCTTAGGACTAGCGGGGGGAGGGACCCAGTACTTC.